This T cell receptor beta chain was profiled in a study of T-cell reconstitution after alpha-beta-depleted transplantation in children. For TCRbeta, the library was prepared with unique molecular identifiers. TCRdb passed the PCR reads through MiXCR, listing each CDR3 protein once. The sample records about 400,000 distinct CDR3 sequences, roughly 22% being singletons. The CDR3 length is 12 residues. Germline CDR1 is DFQATT and CDR2 is SNEGSKA (reference sequence). Trimming took off 2 bases at V and 2 bases at J, with 7 bases between the two ends. This material consisted of PBMCs from the stem cell graft donor, taken from the stem cell graft. This sequence was found in a human donor who donated a stem cell graft to a child with acute myeloid leukemia. The chain joins TRBV20-1 to TRBJ2-7; possibly TRBD2 for D (5 bases). The CDR3 spells CSARTGTYEQYF. The CDR3, as DNA: TGCAGTGCTAGAACCGGGACCTACGAGCAGTACTTC.